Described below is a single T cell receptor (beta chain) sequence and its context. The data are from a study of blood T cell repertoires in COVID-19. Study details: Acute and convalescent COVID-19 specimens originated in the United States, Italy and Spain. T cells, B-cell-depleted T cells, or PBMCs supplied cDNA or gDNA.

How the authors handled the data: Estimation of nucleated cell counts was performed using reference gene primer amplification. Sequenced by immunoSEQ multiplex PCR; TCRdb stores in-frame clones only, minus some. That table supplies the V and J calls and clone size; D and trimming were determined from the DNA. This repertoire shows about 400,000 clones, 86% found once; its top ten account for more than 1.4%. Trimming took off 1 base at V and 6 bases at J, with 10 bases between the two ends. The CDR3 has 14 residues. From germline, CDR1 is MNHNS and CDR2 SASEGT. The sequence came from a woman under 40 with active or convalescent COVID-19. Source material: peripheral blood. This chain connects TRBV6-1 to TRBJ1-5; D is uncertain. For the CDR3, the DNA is TGTGCCAGCAGTGAAGAGGTACGGGGTCAGCCCCAGCATTTT. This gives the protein CASSEEVRGQPQHF.